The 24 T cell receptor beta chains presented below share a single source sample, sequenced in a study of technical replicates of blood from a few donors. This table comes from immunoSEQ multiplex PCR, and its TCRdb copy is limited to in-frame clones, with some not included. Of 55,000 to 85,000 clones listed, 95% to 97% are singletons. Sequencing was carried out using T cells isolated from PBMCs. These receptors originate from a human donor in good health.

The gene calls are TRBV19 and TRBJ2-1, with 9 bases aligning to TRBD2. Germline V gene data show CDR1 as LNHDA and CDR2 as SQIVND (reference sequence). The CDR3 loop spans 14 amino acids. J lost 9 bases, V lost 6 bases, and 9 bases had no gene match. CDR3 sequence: CASSQAGGWSEQFF. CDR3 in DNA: TGTGCCAGTAGCCAGGCGGGAGGGTGGAGTGAGCAGTTCTTC.

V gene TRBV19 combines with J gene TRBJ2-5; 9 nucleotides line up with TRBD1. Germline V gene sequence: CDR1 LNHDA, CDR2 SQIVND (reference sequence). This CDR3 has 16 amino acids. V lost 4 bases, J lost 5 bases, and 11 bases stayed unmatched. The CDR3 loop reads CASSNPGTGSGETQYF. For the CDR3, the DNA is TGTGCCAGTAGTAACCCCGGGACAGGGAGCGGGGAGACCCAGTACTTC.

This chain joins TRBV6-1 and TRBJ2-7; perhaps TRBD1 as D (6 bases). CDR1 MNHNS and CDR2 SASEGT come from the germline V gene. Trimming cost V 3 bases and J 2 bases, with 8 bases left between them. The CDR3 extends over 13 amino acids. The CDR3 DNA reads TGTGCCAGCAGTGACAGGGGTCCCTACGAGCAGTACTTC. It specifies CASSDRGPYEQYF.

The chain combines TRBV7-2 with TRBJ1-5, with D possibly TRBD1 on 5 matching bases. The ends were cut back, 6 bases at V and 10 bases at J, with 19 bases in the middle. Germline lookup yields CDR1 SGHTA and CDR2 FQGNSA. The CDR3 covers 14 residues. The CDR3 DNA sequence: TGTGCCAGCAGTCCCGGGACTGGGCTCTATCCCCAGCATTTT. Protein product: CASSPGTGLYPQHF.

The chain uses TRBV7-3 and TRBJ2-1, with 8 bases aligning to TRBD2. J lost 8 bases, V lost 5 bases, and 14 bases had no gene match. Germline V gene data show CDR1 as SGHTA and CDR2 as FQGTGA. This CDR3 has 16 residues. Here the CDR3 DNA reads TGTGCCAGCAGCCCTTACTTAGCGGGGAGGGAATATGAGCAGTTCTTC. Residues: CASSPYLAGREYEQFF. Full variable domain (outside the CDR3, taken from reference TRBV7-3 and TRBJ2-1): GAGVSQTPSNKVTEKGKYVELRCDPISGHTALYWYRQSLGQGPEFLIYFQGTGAADDSGLPNDRFFAVRPEGSVSTLKIQRTERGDSAVYLCASSPYLAGREYEQFFGPGTRLTVL.

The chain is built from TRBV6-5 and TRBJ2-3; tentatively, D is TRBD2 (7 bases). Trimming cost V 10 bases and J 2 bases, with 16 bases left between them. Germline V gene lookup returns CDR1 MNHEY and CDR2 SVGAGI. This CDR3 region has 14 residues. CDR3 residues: CATKGGADTDTQYF. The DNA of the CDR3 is TGTGCCACCAAGGGGGGGGCGGACACAGATACGCAGTATTTT.

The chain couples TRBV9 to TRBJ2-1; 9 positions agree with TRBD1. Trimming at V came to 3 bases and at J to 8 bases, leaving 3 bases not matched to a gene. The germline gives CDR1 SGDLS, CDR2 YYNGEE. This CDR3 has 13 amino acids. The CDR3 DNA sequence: TGTGCCAGCAGCGCGCGGACAGGGGATGAGCAGTTCTTC. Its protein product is CASSARTGDEQFF.

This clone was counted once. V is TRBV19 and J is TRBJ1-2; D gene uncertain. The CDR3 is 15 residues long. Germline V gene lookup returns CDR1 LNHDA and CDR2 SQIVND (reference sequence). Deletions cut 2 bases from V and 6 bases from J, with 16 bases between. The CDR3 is CASSIQAGSGDGYTF. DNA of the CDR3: TGTGCCAGTAGTATACAGGCAGGCTCAGGCGATGGCTACACCTTC.

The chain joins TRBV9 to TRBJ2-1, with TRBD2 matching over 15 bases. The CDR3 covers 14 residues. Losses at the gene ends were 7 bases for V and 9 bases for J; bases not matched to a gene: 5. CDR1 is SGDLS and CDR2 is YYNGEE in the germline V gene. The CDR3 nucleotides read TGTGCCAGCGGGGGACTAGCGGGAGGACTTGAGCAGTTCTTC. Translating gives CASGGLAGGLEQFF.

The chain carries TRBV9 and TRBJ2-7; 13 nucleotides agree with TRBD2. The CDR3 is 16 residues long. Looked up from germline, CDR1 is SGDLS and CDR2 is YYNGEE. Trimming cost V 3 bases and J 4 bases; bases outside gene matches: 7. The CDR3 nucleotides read TGTGCCAGCAGCGGTGGGACTAGCGGGGCGCAGTACGAGCAGTACTTC. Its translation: CASSGGTSGAQYEQYF.

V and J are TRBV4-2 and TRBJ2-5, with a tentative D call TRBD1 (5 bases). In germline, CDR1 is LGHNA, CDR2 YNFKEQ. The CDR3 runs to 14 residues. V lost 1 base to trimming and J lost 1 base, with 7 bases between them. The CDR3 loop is CASSQGDSQETQYF. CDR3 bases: TGTGCCAGCAGCCAAGGAGACAGCCAAGAGACCCAGTACTTC.

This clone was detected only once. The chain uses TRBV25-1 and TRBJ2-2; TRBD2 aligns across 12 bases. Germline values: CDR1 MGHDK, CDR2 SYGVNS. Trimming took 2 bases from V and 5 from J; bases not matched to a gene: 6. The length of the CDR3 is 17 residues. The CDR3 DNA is TGTGCCAGCAGTGAAGGGCTAGCGGGAGGGGGGACCGGGGAGCTGTTTTTT. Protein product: CASSEGLAGGGTGELFF.

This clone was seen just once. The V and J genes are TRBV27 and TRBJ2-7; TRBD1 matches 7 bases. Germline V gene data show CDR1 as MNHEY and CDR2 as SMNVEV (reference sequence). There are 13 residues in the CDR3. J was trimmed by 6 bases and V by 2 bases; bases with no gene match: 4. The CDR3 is CASSLGSGGEQYF. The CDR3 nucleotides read TGTGCCAGCAGTTTAGGGTCAGGGGGCGAGCAGTACTTC.

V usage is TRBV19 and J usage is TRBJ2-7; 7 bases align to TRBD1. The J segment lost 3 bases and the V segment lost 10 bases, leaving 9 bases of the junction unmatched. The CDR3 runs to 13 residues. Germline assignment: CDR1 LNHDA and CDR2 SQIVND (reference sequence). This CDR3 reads CATSRQGDYEQYF. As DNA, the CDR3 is TGTGCCACCTCTCGACAGGGCGACTACGAGCAGTACTTC.

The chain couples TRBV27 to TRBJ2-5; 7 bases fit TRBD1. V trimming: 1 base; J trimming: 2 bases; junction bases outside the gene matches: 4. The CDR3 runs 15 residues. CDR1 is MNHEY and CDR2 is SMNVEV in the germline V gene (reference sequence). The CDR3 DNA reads TGTGCCAGCAGTTTATTCGCAGGGGGTCAAGAGACCCAGTACTTC. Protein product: CASSLFAGGQETQYF.

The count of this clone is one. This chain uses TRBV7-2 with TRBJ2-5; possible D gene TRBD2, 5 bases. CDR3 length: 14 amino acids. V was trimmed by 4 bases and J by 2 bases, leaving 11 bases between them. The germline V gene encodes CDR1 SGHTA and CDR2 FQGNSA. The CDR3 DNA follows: TGTGCCAGCAGCTCATTGGACTGGCAAGAGACCCAGTACTTC. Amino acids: CASSSLDWQETQYF.

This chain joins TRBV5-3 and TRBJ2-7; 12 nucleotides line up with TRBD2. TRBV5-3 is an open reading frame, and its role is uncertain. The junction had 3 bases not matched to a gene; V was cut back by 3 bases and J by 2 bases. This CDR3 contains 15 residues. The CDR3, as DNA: TGTGCCAGAAGCTATCTAGCGGGAGGGCCCTACGAGCAGTACTTC. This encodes CARSYLAGGPYEQYF.

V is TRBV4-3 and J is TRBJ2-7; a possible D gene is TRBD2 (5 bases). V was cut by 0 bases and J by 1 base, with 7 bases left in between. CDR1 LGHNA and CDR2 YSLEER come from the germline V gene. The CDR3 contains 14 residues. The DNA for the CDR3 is TGCGCCAGCAGCCAAGACGGGAATTCCTACGAGCAGTACTTC. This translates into CASSQDGNSYEQYF.

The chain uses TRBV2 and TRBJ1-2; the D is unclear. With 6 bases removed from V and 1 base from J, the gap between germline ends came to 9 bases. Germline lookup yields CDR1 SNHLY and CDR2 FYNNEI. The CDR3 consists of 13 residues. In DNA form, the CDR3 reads TGTGCCAGCAGGGGAGGGAGTAACTATGGCTACACCTTC. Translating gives CASRGGSNYGYTF.

The CDR3 sequence is CASSPQGISYEQYF. CDR3 in DNA: TGTGCCAGCAGCCCACAGGGAATCTCCTACGAGCAGTACTTC. V gene TRBV28 combines with J gene TRBJ2-7; D perhaps matches TRBD1 (6 bases). The germline gives CDR1 MDHEN, CDR2 SYDVKM. The germline V and J ends were trimmed by 6 bases and 0 bases, with 12 bases remaining between them. This CDR3 is 14 amino acids long.

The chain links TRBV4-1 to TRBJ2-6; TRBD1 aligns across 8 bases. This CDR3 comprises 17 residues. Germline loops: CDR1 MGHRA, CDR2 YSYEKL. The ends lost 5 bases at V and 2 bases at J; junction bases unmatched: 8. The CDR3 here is CASSSQVQGAGANVLTF. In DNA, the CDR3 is TGCGCCAGCAGCTCACAGGTACAGGGGGCTGGGGCCAACGTCCTGACTTTC.

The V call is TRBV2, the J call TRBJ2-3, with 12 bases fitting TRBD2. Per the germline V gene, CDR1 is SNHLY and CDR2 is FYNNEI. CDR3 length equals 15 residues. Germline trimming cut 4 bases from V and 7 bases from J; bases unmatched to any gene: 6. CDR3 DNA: TGTGCCAGCAGTGGCGGACTAGCGGGAACCAATACGCAGTATTTT. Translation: CASSGGLAGTNTQYF. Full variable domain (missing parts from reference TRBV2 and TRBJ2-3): EPEVTQTPSHQVTQMGQEVILRCVPISNHLYFYWYRQILGQKVEFLVSFYNNEISEKSEIFDDQFSVERPDGSNFTLKIRSTKLEDSAMYFCASSGGLAGTNTQYFGPGTRLTVL.

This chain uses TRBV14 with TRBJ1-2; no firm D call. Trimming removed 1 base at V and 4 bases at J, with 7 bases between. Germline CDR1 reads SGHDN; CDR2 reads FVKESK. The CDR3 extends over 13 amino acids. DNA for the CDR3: TGTGCCAGCAGCCAAGCACGAGGCTATGGCTACACCTTC. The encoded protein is CASSQARGYGYTF.

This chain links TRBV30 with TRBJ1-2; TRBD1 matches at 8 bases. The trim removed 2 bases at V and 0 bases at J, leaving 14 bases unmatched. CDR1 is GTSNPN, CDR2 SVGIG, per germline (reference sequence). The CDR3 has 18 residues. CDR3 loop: CAWSPAARGRSANYGYTF. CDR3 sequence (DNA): TGTGCCTGGAGTCCTGCGGCCAGGGGGCGATCTGCTAACTATGGCTACACCTTC.